The 8 T cell receptor beta chains below all came from one sample that was sequenced in a study of human T cells and chemical hapten exposure. Documented time point: pre-sensitization, week 0. Treatment given: therapeutic diphenylcyclopropenone sensitization with weekly scalp DPC. TCRdb processed the RACE reads anew with MiXCR; each CDR3 protein has one entry. There are 300,000 to 450,000 distinct CDR3 sequences in the sample; less than 6.5% occur only once, and approximately 2.8% lies in the top ten. Sequences were derived from whole blood, sampled in connection with sensitization to the hapten diphenylcyclopropenone (DPC). All receptors derive from a woman in her 50s with alopecia areata. Some clones in this sample may be carry-over from other donors' samples.

This clonotype was recorded at least ten times. An end of the junction differs from the germline gene, which may be a read error. J is TRBJ2-3 and V is TRBV20-1; TRBD2 aligns across 9 bases. The CDR3 covers 14 residues. Germline V gene lookup returns CDR1 DFQATT and CDR2 SNEGSKA (reference sequence). CDR3 protein: CSARERGVTDTQYF. The CDR3, as DNA: TGCAGTGCGAGAGAGCGGGGGGTCACAGATACGCAGTATTTT.

There are a few counts of this clonotype. This chain uses TRBV20-1 with TRBJ2-7; 7 positions agree with TRBD2. Germline trimming cut 6 bases from V and 7 bases from J; bases unmatched to any gene: 18. The germline V gene encodes CDR1 DFQATT and CDR2 SNEGSKA (reference sequence). CDR3 size: 15 residues. For the CDR3, the DNA is TGCAGTGCCCAGAGGGTGGCCAGCGGGGTAGCGGAGCAGTACTTC. It translates to CSAQRVASGVAEQYF.

This clonotype was counted a few times. The V call is TRBV6-1, the J call TRBJ1-5, with no clear D. The CDR3 is made up of 17 amino acids. With 0 bases removed from V and 0 bases from J, the gap between germline ends came to 12 bases. Per germline, CDR1 MNHNS and CDR2 SASEGT. CDR3 nucleotide sequence: TGTGCCAGCAGTGAAGCGCTAGAGGGATATAGCAATCAGCCCCAGCATTTT. The encoded protein is CASSEALEGYSNQPQHF.

The V and J genes are TRBV6-1 and TRBJ2-1; 7 bases are a match to TRBD1. This CDR3 has 15 residues. Looked up from germline, CDR1 is MNHNS and CDR2 is SASEGT. V shed 3 bases, J shed 15 bases, and the junction held 17 bases outside the gene matches. CDR3: CASSEEQGPQGTRFF. The CDR3 DNA sequence: TGTGCCAGCAGTGAGGAACAGGGGCCCCAGGGTACGCGGTTCTTC.

This clonotype was seen a few times. Here the CDR3 reads CASSLATGGDTQYF. Written as DNA, the CDR3 is TGTGCCAGCAGCTTGGCAACAGGGGGAGATACGCAGTATTTT. The rearrangement joins TRBV5-5 to TRBJ2-3; 8 nucleotides match TRBD1. The CDR3 totals 14 residues. V shed 0 bases and J 5 bases; nucleotides not matched to a gene: 2. Germline V gene data show CDR1 as SGHKS and CDR2 as YYEKEE (reference sequence).

This rearrangement joins TRBV28 to TRBJ2-1; D gene uncertain. In germline, CDR1 is MDHEN, CDR2 SYDVKM. Trimming removed 2 bases at V and 6 bases at J, with 11 bases between. The CDR3 consists of 14 residues. The CDR3 DNA sequence: TGTGCCAGCAGTTTAGCCCCCCTCGGCAATGAGCAGTTCTTC. This encodes CASSLAPLGNEQFF. The full variable domain, in which reference TRBV28 and TRBJ2-1 provide the parts outside the CDR3, is DVKVTQSSRYLVKRTGEKVFLECVQDMDHENMFWYRQDPGLGLRLIYFSYDVKMKEKGDIPEGYSVSREKKERFSLILESASTNQTSMYLCASSLAPLGNEQFFGPGTRLTVL.

There are many counts of this clonotype. The genes are TRBV9 and TRBJ2-1; possible D gene TRBD2, 6 bases. Germline V gives CDR1 SGDLS, CDR2 YYNGEE. The V gene lost 7 bases and the J gene lost 7 bases, with 6 bases spanning the gap. CDR3 length equals 10 residues. The CDR3 region is CASGGNEQFF. As DNA, the CDR3 is TGTGCCAGCGGGGGGAATGAGCAGTTCTTC.

This clonotype was counted a few times. The chain combines TRBV6-6 with TRBJ2-7, with D tentatively TRBD1 or TRBD2 (7 bases each). CDR3 size: 16 residues. V was trimmed by 0 bases and J by 5 bases, leaving 17 bases between them. Looked up from germline, CDR1 is MNHNY and CDR2 is SVGAGI (reference sequence). The CDR3 loop reads CASSYSGGGGGHEQYF. Here the CDR3 DNA reads TGTGCCAGCAGTTACTCTGGTGGGGGAGGGGGCCACGAGCAGTACTTC.